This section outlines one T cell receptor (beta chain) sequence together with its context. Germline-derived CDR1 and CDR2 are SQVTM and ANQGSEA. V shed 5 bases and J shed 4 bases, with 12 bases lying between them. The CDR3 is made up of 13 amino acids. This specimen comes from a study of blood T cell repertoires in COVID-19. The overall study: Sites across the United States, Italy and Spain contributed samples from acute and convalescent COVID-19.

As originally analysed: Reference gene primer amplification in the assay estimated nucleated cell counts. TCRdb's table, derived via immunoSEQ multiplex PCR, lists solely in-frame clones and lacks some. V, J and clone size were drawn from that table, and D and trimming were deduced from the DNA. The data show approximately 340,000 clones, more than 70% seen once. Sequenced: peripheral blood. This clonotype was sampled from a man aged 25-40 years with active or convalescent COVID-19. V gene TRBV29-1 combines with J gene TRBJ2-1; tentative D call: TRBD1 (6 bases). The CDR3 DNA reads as TGCAGCGTTTCACTAGGGGGTTACAATGAGCAGTTCTTC. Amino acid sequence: CSVSLGGYNEQFF.